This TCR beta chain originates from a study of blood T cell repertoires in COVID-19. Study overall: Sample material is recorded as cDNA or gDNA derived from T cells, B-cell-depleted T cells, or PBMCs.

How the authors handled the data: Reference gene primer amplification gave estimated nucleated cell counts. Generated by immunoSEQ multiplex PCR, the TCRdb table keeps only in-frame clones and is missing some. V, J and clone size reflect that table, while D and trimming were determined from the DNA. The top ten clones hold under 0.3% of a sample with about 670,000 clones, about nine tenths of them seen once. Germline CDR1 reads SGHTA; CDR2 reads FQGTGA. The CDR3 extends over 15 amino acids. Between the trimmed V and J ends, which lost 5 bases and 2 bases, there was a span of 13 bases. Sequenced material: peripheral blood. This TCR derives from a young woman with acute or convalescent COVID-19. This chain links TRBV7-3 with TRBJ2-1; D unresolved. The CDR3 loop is CASSVVGVPYNEQFF. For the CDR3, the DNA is TGTGCCAGCAGCGTAGTCGGAGTTCCCTACAATGAGCAGTTCTTC.